Listed below are T cell receptor beta chains from one sample, sequenced in a study of cytomegalovirus exposure and HLA in healthy donors. Using immunoSEQ multiplex PCR, the repertoire was profiled, and TCRdb retains in-frame clones only, with some absent. The table shows some 200,000 clones, with 75% to 90% occurring only once. The sample comprised PBMCs. All receptors come from a woman between 45 and 60 years old in good health and CMV-seropositive. Both conserved end residues are part of each CDR3. The order of the fields is CDR3 length, V gene, D gene, J gene, CDR3 protein. D genes are given only for firm matches.

len: 18
v_gene: TRBV4-1
d_gene: TRBD2
j_gene: TRBJ2-3
CDR3aa: CASSKSPLTSGSTDTQYF

len: 17
v_gene: TRBV21-1
d_gene: -
j_gene: TRBJ1-1
CDR3aa: CASSKGGRALSRTEAFF

len: 17
v_gene: TRBV7-2
d_gene: -
j_gene: TRBJ1-5
CDR3aa: CASSLEAGARGNQPQHF

len: 14
v_gene: TRBV18
d_gene: -
j_gene: TRBJ2-5
CDR3aa: CASSPPGSRETQYF

len: 12
v_gene: TRBV7-9
d_gene: -
j_gene: TRBJ1-1
CDR3aa: CASGLFNTEAFF

len: 14
v_gene: TRBV6-5
d_gene: TRBD1
j_gene: TRBJ1-1
CDR3aa: CASSQRGRGTEAFF

len: 13
v_gene: TRBV10-1
d_gene: -
j_gene: TRBJ2-7
CDR3aa: CASSADYTYEQYF

len: 14
v_gene: TRBV18
d_gene: -
j_gene: TRBJ2-2
CDR3aa: CASSPADGAGELFF

len: 14
v_gene: TRBV6-5
d_gene: -
j_gene: TRBJ1-3
CDR3aa: CASSGGASGNTIYF

len: 15
v_gene: TRBV7-6
d_gene: TRBD1
j_gene: TRBJ2-2
CDR3aa: CASSPSPTGTGELFF

len: 14
v_gene: TRBV15
d_gene: TRBD1
j_gene: TRBJ2-7
CDR3aa: CATSRGQGPYEQYF

len: 13
v_gene: TRBV19
d_gene: TRBD1
j_gene: TRBJ2-5
CDR3aa: CASSRDRVETQYF

len: 14
v_gene: TRBV6-5
d_gene: -
j_gene: TRBJ2-2
CDR3aa: CATLEAGNTGELFF

len: 17
v_gene: TRBV9
d_gene: -
j_gene: TRBJ1-6
CDR3aa: CASSLLPTVDVVSPLHF

len: 11
v_gene: TRBV2
d_gene: -
j_gene: TRBJ2-5
CDR3aa: CASTQRETQYF

len: 15
v_gene: TRBV5-6
d_gene: TRBD2
j_gene: TRBJ2-5
CDR3aa: CASTLRGGYQETQYF

len: 12
v_gene: TRBV29-1
d_gene: -
j_gene: TRBJ2-3
CDR3aa: CSVARYTDTQYF